These 30 T cell receptor beta chains were all obtained from the same sample, sequenced in a study of high-grade serous ovarian cancer treatment subgroups. Tumor tissue was taken before any definitive surgery or chemotherapy was given. The table came from immunoSEQ multiplex PCR; TCRdb's copy has only in-frame clones and leaves some out. The table has around 30,000 clones, 80% to 90% seen once. The sequencing input was tumor tissue. Every receptor here comes from a human donor with high-grade serous ovarian cancer.

V is TRBV2 and J is TRBJ2-7; D is ambiguous. V was pared by 8 bases and J by 6 bases, with 11 bases between. The CDR3 loop spans 11 amino acids. From germline, CDR1 is SNHLY and CDR2 FYNNEI. Here the CDR3 reads CASGQVGEQYF. The CDR3 DNA is TGTGCCAGCGGGCAGGTCGGCGAGCAGTACTTC.

The V gene is TRBV29-1, the J gene TRBJ2-7, with D unclear. V lost 4 bases and J lost 5, with 9 bases in between. The CDR3 is 11 residues long. Germline CDR1 and CDR2: SQVTM and ANQGSEA. The CDR3 is CSVAITDEQYF. The CDR3 DNA follows: TGCAGCGTTGCCATAACAGACGAGCAGTACTTC.

V is TRBV18 and J is TRBJ1-2; D is perhaps TRBD1 (5 bases). Germline V CDR1 and CDR2: KGHSH, LQKENI. Trimming left V 2 bases short and J 7 bases short, with 14 bases between. The CDR3 has 14 amino acids. The CDR3 bases are TGTGCCAGCTCACCAGGGGCAGGCTCCCGTGGCTACACCTTC. This encodes CASSPGAGSRGYTF.

The chain recombines TRBV11-1 with TRBJ1-6, with D hard to call. CDR3 length equals 12 residues. Germline lookup yields CDR1 SGHAT and CDR2 FQDESV (reference sequence). The V gene lost 1 base and the J gene lost 7 bases, with 2 bases spanning the gap. CDR3 loop: CASSLGNSPLHF. The CDR3, as DNA: TGTGCCAGCAGCTTAGGGAATTCACCCCTCCACTTT.

V usage is TRBV28 and J usage is TRBJ1-2; a possible D gene is TRBD1 (6 bases). Germline V gene lookup returns CDR1 MDHEN and CDR2 SYDVKM. The V end was cut by 6 bases, the J end by 4 bases, with 15 bases between. CDR3 length: 14 amino acids. In DNA, the CDR3 is TGTGCCAGCAGCCCGGGGGGCGGAGGCTATGGCTACACCTTC. It encodes CASSPGGGGYGYTF.

This clone was seen more than once but under ten times. The genes are TRBV15 and TRBJ1-4; D is possibly TRBD1 (5 bases). Germline V gene sequence: CDR1 LNHNV, CDR2 YYDKDF (reference sequence). Trimming stripped 5 bases from V and 8 bases from J, with 12 bases between. CDR3 length: 13 residues. Written as DNA, the CDR3 is TGTGCCACCAGCTGGGGGAAGAGGGAAAAACTGTTTTTT. Protein: CATSWGKREKLFF.

The chain is built from TRBV6-1 and TRBJ2-7, with D perhaps TRBD1 or TRBD2 (5 bases each). V was cut by 0 bases and J by 2 bases, with 14 bases left in between. The CDR3 has 16 residues. Germline values: CDR1 MNHNS, CDR2 SASEGT. The CDR3 nucleotides are TGTGCCAGCAGTGAAGCGGCCGGGACGGGGACCTACGAGCAGTACTTC. Translating gives CASSEAAGTGTYEQYF.

The chain carries TRBV5-1 and TRBJ2-5; D is perhaps TRBD2 (7 bases). Germline V gene lookup returns CDR1 SGHRS and CDR2 YFSETQ. V lost 0 bases to trimming and J lost 5 bases, with 14 bases between them. CDR3 length: 15 amino acids. The CDR3 region has the DNA TGCGCCAGCAGCTTGGCCGGGGGGCCGGAGGAGACCCAGTACTTC. It is translated as CASSLAGGPEETQYF.

V usage is TRBV21-1 and J usage is TRBJ2-3; the D call TRBD1 from the table was never checked on the DNA. TRBV21-1 is marked as a pseudogene. The length of the CDR3 is 17 residues. CDR3 residues: CASSPPGTGFSTDTQYF. DNA for the CDR3: TGTGCCAGCAGCCCTCCCGGGACAGGGTTCAGCACAGATACGCAGTATTTT.

This chain connects TRBV11-3 to TRBJ2-5; D uncertain. This CDR3 spans 15 amino acids. Germline CDR1 is SGHNT and CDR2 is YENEEA. The ends were cut back, 3 bases at V and 4 bases at J, with 15 bases in the middle. CDR3 in amino acids: CASSFGYSPRETQYF. CDR3 DNA: TGTGCCAGCAGCTTCGGTTATAGCCCTAGAGAGACCCAGTACTTC. Complete variable domain (other parts from reference TRBV11-3 and TRBJ2-5): EAGVVQSPRYKIIEKKQPVAFWCNPISGHNTLYWYLQNLGQGPELLIRYENEEAVDDSQLPKDRFSAERLKGVDSTLKIQPAELGDSAVYLCASSFGYSPRETQYFGPGTRLLVL.

The chain links TRBV29-1 to TRBJ2-7; no firm D call. Trimming took 4 bases from V and 0 from J, leaving 10 bases between them. The germline V gene has CDR1 SQVTM and CDR2 ANQGSEA. This CDR3 region has 13 residues. As DNA, the CDR3 is TGCAGCGTTGTCTCGCAGGCCTCCTACGAGCAGTACTTC. Translation: CSVVSQASYEQYF.

The DNA for the CDR3 is TGTGCCAGCAGCCTGAGAGCGGGAGGGGGGAATGAGCAGTTCTTC. It codes for CASSLRAGGGNEQFF. The rearrangement joins TRBV11-3 to TRBJ2-1; 10 bases are a match to TRBD2. V trimming: 5 bases; J trimming: 7 bases; junction bases outside the gene matches: 8. Germline V gene sequence: CDR1 SGHNT, CDR2 YENEEA. The CDR3 covers 15 residues.

This clone has a handful of counts. The chain combines TRBV10-1 with TRBJ2-2; 8 nucleotides align to TRBD2. CDR3 length: 16 amino acids. Germline trimming cut 4 bases from V and 3 bases from J; bases unmatched to any gene: 7. Germline V gene sequence: CDR1 WNHNN, CDR2 SYGVQD (reference sequence). CDR3: CASSGREGLDTGELFF. CDR3 DNA sequence: TGCGCCAGCAGTGGACGGGAGGGCCTGGACACCGGGGAGCTGTTTTTT.

The V and J genes are TRBV28 and TRBJ2-3, with D perhaps TRBD1 (5 bases). The CDR3 sequence is 14 residues long. Germline lookup yields CDR1 MDHEN and CDR2 SYDVKM. Trimming removed 5 bases at V and 0 bases at J, with 9 bases between. The CDR3 loop is CASSPRQSTDTQYF. The CDR3 DNA is TGTGCCAGCAGTCCCCGACAGAGCACAGATACGCAGTATTTT.

The chain links TRBV6-1 to TRBJ2-1; 12 bases match TRBD2. This CDR3 is built from 17 residues. Trimming took 5 bases from V and 0 from J; bases not matched to a gene: 5. Germline loops: CDR1 MNHNS, CDR2 SASEGT. The CDR3 here is CASSQGLAGSSYNEQFF. The CDR3 coding sequence is TGTGCCAGCAGTCAAGGACTAGCGGGAAGCTCCTACAATGAGCAGTTCTTC.

The gene calls are TRBV5-8 and TRBJ2-1; TRBD2 matches 7 bases. V shed 4 bases and J 0 bases; nucleotides not matched to a gene: 10. Germline V gene sequence: CDR1 SGHTS, CDR2 YDEGEE. This CDR3 has 17 residues. The CDR3 sequence: CASSHLQGTTSYNEQFF. The CDR3 DNA is TGTGCCAGCAGCCACCTCCAAGGGACTACCTCCTACAATGAGCAGTTCTTC.

This rearrangement joins TRBV27 to TRBJ1-1; no clear D gene. Deletions cut 3 bases from V and 0 bases from J, with 11 bases between. Germline CDR1 MNHEY, CDR2 SMNVEV (reference sequence). The CDR3 is 15 residues long. The CDR3 is CASSFQAAMNTEAFF. CDR3 sequence (DNA): TGTGCCAGCAGTTTCCAGGCGGCCATGAACACTGAAGCTTTCTTT.

This clone was seen once. The chain uses TRBV7-3 and TRBJ2-2, with D possibly TRBD1 on 6 matching bases. V dropped 2 bases and J dropped 8 bases, with 15 bases sitting between them. This CDR3 is 15 amino acids long. In germline, CDR1 is SGHTA, CDR2 FQGTGA. CDR3 sequence: CASSLGWLQGGELFF. The CDR3 DNA is TGTGCCAGCAGCTTAGGATGGCTGCAGGGGGGGGAGCTGTTTTTT.

A single count supports this clone. This rearrangement joins TRBV2 to TRBJ2-2; D gene unclear. This CDR3 comprises 13 residues. Trimming left V 4 bases short and J 7 bases short, with 10 bases between. Germline CDR1 reads SNHLY; CDR2 reads FYNNEI. CDR3 protein: CASSGNSYGELFF. CDR3 coding DNA: TGTGCCAGCAGTGGAAACAGTTACGGGGAGCTGTTTTTT.

The chain has TRBV29-1 and TRBJ2-7, with TRBD2 matching over 13 bases. Trimming at V came to 6 bases and at J to 4 bases, leaving 3 bases not matched to a gene. Looked up from germline, CDR1 is SQVTM and CDR2 is ANQGSEA. The CDR3 loop spans 13 amino acids. The CDR3 nucleotides read TGCAGCGTGAGGACTAGCGGGGGTTACGAGCAGTACTTC. It yields the protein CSVRTSGGYEQYF.

The chain couples TRBV30 to TRBJ2-7; no reliable D call. The CDR3 consists of 13 residues. CDR1 is GTSNPN, CDR2 SVGIG, per germline (reference sequence). Trimming removed 4 bases from V and 0 bases from J, with 10 bases in between. The CDR3 DNA sequence: TGTGCCTGGAAGCCCCCTCCCTCCTACGAGCAGTACTTC. This gives the protein CAWKPPPSYEQYF. Drawing the rest from reference TRBV30 and TRBJ2-7, the complete variable domain is SQTIHQWPATLVQPVGSPLSLECTVEGTSNPNLYWYRQAAGRGLQLLFYSVGIGQISSEVPQNLSASRPQDRQFILSSKKLLLSDSGFYLCAWKPPPSYEQYFGPGTRLTVT.

This sequence joins TRBV5-4 and TRBJ2-7; possibly TRBD2 for D (5 bases). This CDR3 contains 12 residues. The germline gives CDR1 SGHNT, CDR2 YYREEE (reference sequence). V lost 4 bases and J 6 bases, leaving 11 bases between the germline ends. CDR3: CASSRTPGEQYF. CDR3 nucleotides: TGTGCCAGCAGCCGGACTCCGGGCGAGCAGTACTTC.

V and J are TRBV2 and TRBJ2-2; TRBD2 matches 7 bases. Losses at the gene ends were 7 bases for V and 5 bases for J; bases not matched to a gene: 10. The CDR3 contains 15 residues. Germline-derived CDR1 and CDR2 are SNHLY and FYNNEI. The chain's CDR3 is CASMGGGPYTGELFF. The CDR3 DNA reads as TGTGCCAGCATGGGGGGAGGGCCTTATACCGGGGAGCTGTTTTTT.

DNA of the CDR3: TGTGCCAGCCGGCTCTCATCCACCGGGGAGCTGTTTTTT. The encoded protein is CASRLSSTGELFF. The chain carries TRBV2 and TRBJ2-2; D gene ambiguous. CDR3 length: 13 amino acids. Germline V gives CDR1 SNHLY, CDR2 FYNNEI. The germline V and J ends were trimmed by 8 bases and 4 bases, with 11 bases remaining between them.

The gene calls are TRBV6-1 and TRBJ2-6, with unresolved D. Germline CDR1 is MNHNS and CDR2 is SASEGT. The CDR3 is 14 amino acids. Trimming cost V 10 bases and J 3 bases, with 13 bases left between them. CDR3 sequence reads: CATHRGGGANVLTF. As DNA, the CDR3 is TGTGCCACCCACCGTGGTGGTGGGGCCAACGTCCTGACTTTC.

This clone was detected once. The chain carries TRBV11-3 and TRBJ2-1, with TRBD2 as a possible D gene (5 bases). CDR1 is SGHNT and CDR2 is YENEEA in the germline V gene. Trimming stripped 2 bases from V and 2 bases from J, with 10 bases between. The CDR3 totals 15 residues. The CDR3 here is CASSLSGDTYNEQFF. The CDR3 region has the DNA TGTGCCAGCAGCTTAAGCGGAGATACCTACAATGAGCAGTTCTTC.

This chain joins TRBV5-1 and TRBJ2-3; 10 nucleotides line up with TRBD2. Germline assignment: CDR1 SGHRS and CDR2 YFSETQ. There are 14 residues in the CDR3. J gave up 6 bases and V 6 bases, and 7 bases lay outside the gene matches. This CDR3 reads CASTPSGSVDTQYF. The CDR3 bases are TGCGCCAGCACCCCTAGCGGGAGTGTGGATACGCAGTATTTT.

The chain couples TRBV20-1 to TRBJ2-1, with D perhaps TRBD2 (6 bases). The CDR3 extends over 11 amino acids. V was clipped by 1 base and J by 8 bases, with 6 bases between them. CDR1 and CDR2 from the germline V gene are DFQATT and SNEGSKA (reference sequence). CDR3 in DNA: TGCAGTGCTAGAGGGGACTATGAGCAGTTCTTC. It encodes CSARGDYEQFF.

The chain is built from TRBV5-4 and TRBJ2-7; 8 bases are a match to TRBD1. Germline V gene sequence: CDR1 SGHNT, CDR2 YYREEE (reference sequence). Trimming removed 4 bases from V and 2 bases from J; junction bases left unmatched: 8. The CDR3 sequence is 15 residues long. CDR3 residues: CASSEAGQEAYEQYF. The CDR3 coding sequence is TGTGCCAGCAGCGAGGCGGGACAGGAAGCCTACGAGCAGTACTTC. Looking up the rest from reference TRBV5-4 and TRBJ2-7 gives the full variable domain: ETGVTQSPTHLIKTRGQQVTLRCSSQSGHNTVSWYQQALGQGPQFIFQYYREEENGRGNFPPRFSGLQFPNYSSELNVNALELDDSALYLCASSEAGQEAYEQYFGPGTRLTVT.

The chain recombines TRBV6-6 with TRBJ1-5; D might be TRBD1 (5 bases). This CDR3 has 14 amino acids. Per the germline V gene, CDR1 is MNHNY and CDR2 is SVGAGI (reference sequence). CDR3 nucleotides: TGTCAAAGCTCTGGGCAGGGCGTAGGTCAGCCCCAGCATTTT. Amino acids: CQSSGQGVGQPQHF.